This T cell receptor beta chain was identified in a study of Ad26.COV2.S vaccination and SARS-CoV-2 variants. Study conclusions and caveats: Substantial response breadth was reportedly seen for spike-specific CD8+ and CD4+ T cells after vaccination. Placebo recipients trailed vaccine recipients in spike-specific TCR breadth. People who got the vaccine or the placebo had similar non-spike TCR breadth. The TCR-based breadth and depth measures might underestimate overall T cell responses.

Produced via immunoSEQ multiplex PCR; TCRdb's table is partial and in-frame only. The sample has hundreds of thousands of clones; roughly nine tenths are singletons. Trimming removed 6 bases at V and 0 bases at J, with 9 bases between. Germline CDR1 and CDR2: SGHAT and FQNNGV. The CDR3 loop spans 15 amino acids. This clone was counted only a few times. What it binds is unknown. The sample in question was peripheral blood, obtained after recovery from COVID-19. This chain connects TRBV11-2 to TRBJ1-6; D is perhaps TRBD1 (5 bases). The TCR sequence derives from a human donor who had recovered from COVID-19. The CDR3 spells CASRGLLSYNSPLHF. DNA of the CDR3: TGTGCCAGCAGGGGACTGCTCTCCTATAATTCACCCCTCCACTTT. Drawing the rest from reference TRBV11-2 and TRBJ1-6, the complete variable domain is EAGVAQSPRYKIIEKRQSVAFWCNPISGHATLYWYQQILGQGPKLLIQFQNNGVVDDSQLPKDRFSAERLKGVDSTLKIQPAKLEDSAVYLCASRGLLSYNSPLHFGNGTRLTVT.